This paragraph reports one T cell receptor beta chain. CDR1 LGHDT and CDR2 YNNKEL come from the germline V gene (reference sequence). The CDR3 extends over 13 amino acids. Trimming shortened V by 8 bases and J by 0 bases, and 10 bases separated the two germline ends. These data originate in a study of blood T cell repertoires in COVID-19. For the study at large: COVID-19 samples from acute and convalescent phases originated in the United States, Italy and Spain. PBMCs, B-cell-depleted T cells, or T cells provided the cDNA or gDNA that made up the material.

In the source study's methods: Reference gene primers were amplified, and this amplification served to estimate nucleated cell counts. Sequencing used immunoSEQ multiplex PCR; TCRdb keeps in-frame clones, though not all of them. That table gives V, J and clone size, and the DNA gave D and trimming. The data show about 210,000 clones, about 80% seen once. The genes are TRBV3-1 (or the pseudogene TRBV3-2) and TRBJ1-1; D is unclear. This clonotype was obtained from a man in his sixties with acute or convalescent COVID-19. The material sequenced was peripheral blood. CDR3 sequence: CASERAMNTEAFF. The CDR3 region has the DNA TGTGCCAGCGAGAGGGCGATGAACACTGAAGCTTTCTTT.